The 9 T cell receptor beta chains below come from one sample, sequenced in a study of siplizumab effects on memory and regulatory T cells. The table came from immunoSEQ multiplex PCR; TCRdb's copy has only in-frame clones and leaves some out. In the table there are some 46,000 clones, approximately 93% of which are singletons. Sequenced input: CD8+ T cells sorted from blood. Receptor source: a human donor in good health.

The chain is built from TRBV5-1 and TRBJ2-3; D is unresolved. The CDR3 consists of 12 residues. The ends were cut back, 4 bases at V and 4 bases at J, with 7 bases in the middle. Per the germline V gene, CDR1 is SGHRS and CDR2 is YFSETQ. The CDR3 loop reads CASSPRADTQYF. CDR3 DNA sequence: TGCGCCAGCAGCCCGAGAGCAGATACGCAGTATTTT.

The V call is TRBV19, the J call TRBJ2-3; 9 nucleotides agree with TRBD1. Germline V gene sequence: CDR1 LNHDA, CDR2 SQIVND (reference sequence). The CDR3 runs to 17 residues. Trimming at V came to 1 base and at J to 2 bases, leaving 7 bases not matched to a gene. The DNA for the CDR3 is TGTGCCAGTAGTATAGCCATGACAGGGGGAATCACAGATACGCAGTATTTT. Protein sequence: CASSIAMTGGITDTQYF.

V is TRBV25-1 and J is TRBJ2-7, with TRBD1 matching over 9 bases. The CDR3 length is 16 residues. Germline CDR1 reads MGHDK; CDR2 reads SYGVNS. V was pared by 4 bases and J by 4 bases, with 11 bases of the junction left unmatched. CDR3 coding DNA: TGTGCCAGCAGTGGACTCCGGGACAGGGTTTTGTACGAGCAGTACTTC. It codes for CASSGLRDRVLYEQYF.

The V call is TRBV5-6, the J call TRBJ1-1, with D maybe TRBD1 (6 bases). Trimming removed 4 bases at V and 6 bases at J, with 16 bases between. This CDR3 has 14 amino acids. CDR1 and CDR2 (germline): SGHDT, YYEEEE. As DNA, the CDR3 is TGTGCCAGCAGCCCCCTACAGGGTTGGGCTGAAGCTTTCTTT. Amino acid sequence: CASSPLQGWAEAFF.

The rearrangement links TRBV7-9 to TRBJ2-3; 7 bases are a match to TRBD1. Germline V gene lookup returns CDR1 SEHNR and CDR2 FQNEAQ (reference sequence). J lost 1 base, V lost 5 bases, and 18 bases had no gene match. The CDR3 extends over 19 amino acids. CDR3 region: CASSGGTGRDSFRTDTQYF. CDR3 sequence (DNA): TGTGCCAGCAGCGGAGGAACGGGTAGGGACAGCTTTCGCACAGATACGCAGTATTTT.

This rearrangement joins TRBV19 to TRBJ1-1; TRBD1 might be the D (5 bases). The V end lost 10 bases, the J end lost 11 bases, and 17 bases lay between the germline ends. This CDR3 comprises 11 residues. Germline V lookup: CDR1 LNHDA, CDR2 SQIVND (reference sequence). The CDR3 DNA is TGTGCCACTCAATGGGGCCCACGCGCTTTCTTT. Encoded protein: CATQWGPRAFF.

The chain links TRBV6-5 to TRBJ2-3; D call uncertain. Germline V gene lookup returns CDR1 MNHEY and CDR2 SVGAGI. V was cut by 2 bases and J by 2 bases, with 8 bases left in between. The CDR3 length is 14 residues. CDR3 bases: TGTGCCAGCAGTTACCGGCAGTCCACAGATACGCAGTATTTT. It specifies CASSYRQSTDTQYF.

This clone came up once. The CDR3 DNA reads as TGTGCCAGCAGCCCCCTGGGACAGGGTGGCACTGAAGCTTTCTTT. Translation: CASSPLGQGGTEAFF. This chain links TRBV5-8 with TRBJ1-1; TRBD1 matches at 9 bases. The CDR3 length is 15 residues. Germline-derived CDR1 and CDR2 are SGHTS and YDEGEE. V was pared by 4 bases and J by 4 bases, with 8 bases of the junction left unmatched.

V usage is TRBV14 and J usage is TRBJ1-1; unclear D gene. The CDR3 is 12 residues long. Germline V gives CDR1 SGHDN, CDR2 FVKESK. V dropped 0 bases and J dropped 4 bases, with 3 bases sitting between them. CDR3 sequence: CASSQDSTEAFF. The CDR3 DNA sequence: TGTGCCAGCAGCCAAGACAGCACTGAAGCTTTCTTT.